This T cell receptor beta chain was sequenced during a study of shared clonotypes between healthy human individuals. Notes on this clone: Its target is not known. Other DNA sequences in the same sample also yield this CDR3.

The length of the CDR3 is 11 residues. Germline assignment: CDR1 SQVTM and CDR2 ANQGSEA. The authors divided CD4+ cells into CD45RA+ naive and CD45RA-negative memory subsets. Findings and caveats of the study: Few donors restricted represented genetic and exposure-history diversity.

The deep-level immunoSEQ assay was used. Some clones are missing from TCRdb's copy, which holds only in-frame ones; the method was immunoSEQ multiplex PCR. This table holds more than 1,200,000 clones, about 98.5% found once. The rearrangement links TRBV29-1 to TRBJ2-3; tentatively, D is TRBD2 (6 bases). The material sequenced was naive CD4+ T cells sorted from blood. Indicated subset: CD45RA+ positively selected. The sequence was obtained from a man between 25 and 39 years old in good health. CDR3 loop: CSGGGTDTQYF. The CDR3 coding sequence is TGCAGTGGTGGGGGGACAGATACGCAGTATTTT.